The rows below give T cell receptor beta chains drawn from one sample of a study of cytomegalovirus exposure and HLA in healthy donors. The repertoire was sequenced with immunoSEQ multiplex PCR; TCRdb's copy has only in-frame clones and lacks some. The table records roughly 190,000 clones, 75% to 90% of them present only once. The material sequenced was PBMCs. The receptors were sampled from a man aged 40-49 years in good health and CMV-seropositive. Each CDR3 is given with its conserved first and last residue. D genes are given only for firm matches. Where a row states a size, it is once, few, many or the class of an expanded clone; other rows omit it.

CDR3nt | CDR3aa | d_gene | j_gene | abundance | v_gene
TGTGCCAGCTCACCATTTCAACAGGGTGAGAACACTGAAGCTTTCTTT | CASSPFQQGENTEAFF | - | TRBJ1-1 | few | TRBV18
TGCGCCAGCAGGGACAGGTCAGACACTGAAGCTTTCTTT | CASRDRSDTEAFF | TRBD1 | TRBJ1-1 | - | TRBV10-2
TGTGCCAGCAGCCTAGGGGGACTAGTGGGGGATGAGCAGTTCTTC | CASSLGGLVGDEQFF | TRBD2 | TRBJ2-1 | - | TRBV7-9
TGTGCCAGCAGTTCTCCCTGGACAGGGACAGATACGCAGTATTTT | CASSSPWTGTDTQYF | TRBD1 | TRBJ2-3 | - | TRBV6-6
TGTGCCAGCAGTGAAGACAGTTCCTCTGGAAACACCATATATTTT | CASSEDSSSGNTIYF | - | TRBJ1-3 | - | TRBV6-1
TGTGCCAGCACTACTCCGGGACAGGGAGGGCAAGAGACCCAGTACTTC | CASTTPGQGGQETQYF | TRBD1 | TRBJ2-5 | few | TRBV7-9
TGCGCCAGCAGGAACCTGATGAGGGACACGATGAACACTGAAGCTTTCTTT | CASRNLMRDTMNTEAFF | - | TRBJ1-1 | - | TRBV4-1
TGCAGCGCCTATGGTGGGGCGGACGCCACTGAAGCTTTCTTT | CSAYGGADATEAFF | - | TRBJ1-1 | once | TRBV29-1
TGTGCCAGCAGCCCAACAAGCTCCTACGAGCAGTACTTC | CASSPTSSYEQYF | - | TRBJ2-7 | - | TRBV4-2
TGTGCCAGTAACCAACAGGGGGCGGGGCAAGAGACCCAGTACTTC | CASNQQGAGQETQYF | TRBD1 | TRBJ2-5 | - | TRBV19
TGTGCCAGCAGTTACGGGGGGGTTGGCAATCAGCCCCAGCATTTT | CASSYGGVGNQPQHF | - | TRBJ1-5 | - | TRBV6-5
TGTGCCAGCTCACCCGAGCGGGGGGTCTCTTACAATGAGCAGTTCTTC | CASSPERGVSYNEQFF | TRBD2 | TRBJ2-1 | once | TRBV18
TGTGCCAGCAGTGGTCCGGGACAAGGCAGGCCCCTCCACTTT | CASSGPGQGRPLHF | - | TRBJ1-6 | few | TRBV6-5
TGTGCCAGTAGTCCAGCGGACGACCCGAGCACTGAAGCTTTCTTT | CASSPADDPSTEAFF | - | TRBJ1-1 | - | TRBV19
TGTGCCAGCAGTGGTCAGGGGGTCTACGAGCAGTACTTC | CASSGQGVYEQYF | TRBD1 | TRBJ2-7 | - | TRBV6-1
TGTGCCAGCAGCGACCCCAGCGGGGTTCGCACAGATACGCAGTATTTT | CASSDPSGVRTDTQYF | TRBD2 | TRBJ2-3 | - | TRBV9
TGTGCCAGCGAGCAGCTAGCGGGGCTCTCCTACGAGCAGTACTTC | CASEQLAGLSYEQYF | TRBD2 | TRBJ2-7 | - | TRBV6-5
TGTGCCAGCAGCGTAGGGTCGGGTCACTACGAGCAGTACTTC | CASSVGSGHYEQYF | - | TRBJ2-7 | - | TRBV9
TGTGCCAGCAGTTTGGGGGGGACTACTTTGAACACTGAAGCTTTCTTT | CASSLGGTTLNTEAFF | - | TRBJ1-1 | - | TRBV27
TGTGCCAGCAGATTAAGACCTCCGGGACTAGCGGGGGTCCGCGACACCGGGGAGCTGTTTTTT | CASRLRPPGLAGVRDTGELFF | TRBD2 | TRBJ2-2 | - | TRBV7-3
TGCAGCGTTGAAGACGGGAGCTATGTAGGCTACACCTTC | CSVEDGSYVGYTF | - | TRBJ1-2 | - | TRBV29-1
TGTGCCAGCAGCTCCCAGACAGGGCTTTCGGGGGAGCTGTTTTTT | CASSSQTGLSGELFF | TRBD1 | TRBJ2-2 | - | TRBV9
TGTGCCAGCAGCTTAGATCAGGCTAGCGGGGCATACAATGAGCAGTTCTTC | CASSLDQASGAYNEQFF | TRBD2 | TRBJ2-1 | once | TRBV11-2
TGTGCCAGCAGCTTGGGTGGACAGACCTACGAGCAGTACTTC | CASSLGGQTYEQYF | - | TRBJ2-7 | - | TRBV5-4
TGTGCCAGTAGTATGGGACAGGGAAACACCATATATTTT | CASSMGQGNTIYF | TRBD1 | TRBJ1-3 | once | TRBV19
TGCGCCAGCAGCTTTCGGGGACATGGAATTGGTACGCAGTATTTT | CASSFRGHGIGTQYF | - | TRBJ2-3 | - | TRBV5-1
TGTGCCAGCAGCGTAGCCCCCAGCGGGGGAAGTCAAGAGACCCAGTACTTC | CASSVAPSGGSQETQYF | TRBD2 | TRBJ2-5 | - | TRBV9
TGTGCCAGCACGGGGGGCGCAGCTTTCTTT | CASTGGAAFF | - | TRBJ1-1 | - | TRBV6-1
TGTGCCAGCAGCCCTTCTAGCGGGGGTGCCCGCACAGATACGCAGTATTTT | CASSPSSGGARTDTQYF | TRBD2 | TRBJ2-3 | - | TRBV7-2
TGTGCCAGCAGCTTAGGGGATTCCGGGGAGCTGTTTTTT | CASSLGDSGELFF | - | TRBJ2-2 | - | TRBV5-4
TGCGCCAGCAGCCAAGGCGGGAGGCCCCTGGAGACCCAGTACTTC | CASSQGGRPLETQYF | TRBD2 | TRBJ2-5 | - | TRBV4-1
TGTGCCAGCAGCCTGGTTGGAGGGATAGCTAACTATGGCTACACCTTC | CASSLVGGIANYGYTF | - | TRBJ1-2 | - | TRBV2
TGTGCCAGTAACTCGGACAGGGGGACGGAAAAACTGTTTTTT | CASNSDRGTEKLFF | TRBD1 | TRBJ1-4 | - | TRBV19
TGTGCCAGCAGGATGACTAGCGGGGGTTACAATGAGCAGTTCTTC | CASRMTSGGYNEQFF | TRBD2 | TRBJ2-1 | - | TRBV6-5
TGTGCCAGCAGTTTGGGAGGAACTGAGACCCAGTACTTC | CASSLGGTETQYF | - | TRBJ2-5 | - | TRBV27
TGTGGGGTCGGGGTGGGCACTGAAGCTTTCTTT | CGVGVGTEAFF | - | TRBJ1-1 | - | TRBV10-3
TGTGCCAGCAGTGCCGGGACAGTTAGGTCCAACTATGGCTACACCTTC | CASSAGTVRSNYGYTF | TRBD1 | TRBJ1-2 | - | TRBV25-1
TGTGCCAGTAGCTCGGGACAGGGCACTGGGCCCCAGCATTTT | CASSSGQGTGPQHF | TRBD1 | TRBJ1-5 | - | TRBV19
TGCGCCAGCAGCTTGGTCGCAGGGTCAAACTACGAGCAGTACTTC | CASSLVAGSNYEQYF | - | TRBJ2-7 | - | TRBV5-1
TGTGCCAGTAGTAGCTATGACACATTCTTGAACACTGAAGCTTTCTTT | CASSSYDTFLNTEAFF | - | TRBJ1-1 | - | TRBV19
TGTGCCAGCAGCCCTTTGACAGCTATGAACACTGAAGCTTTCTTT | CASSPLTAMNTEAFF | - | TRBJ1-1 | few | TRBV7-3
TGCGAGATGGACAGGATCATTCCGGAGACCCAGTACTTC | CEMDRIIPETQYF | TRBD1 | TRBJ2-5 | - | TRBV10-1
TGTGCCATCAGCGGACTAGCGGGGGCGCCCAATGAGCAGTTCTTC | CAISGLAGAPNEQFF | TRBD2 | TRBJ2-1 | once | TRBV10-3
TGTGCCAGCAGCGAACAGGGGGCTAGGGGCTACACCTTC | CASSEQGARGYTF | TRBD1 | TRBJ1-2 | - | TRBV7-2
TGTGCCTGGAGTGTAAGCGTTACTAACTATGGCTACACCTTC | CAWSVSVTNYGYTF | - | TRBJ1-2 | - | TRBV30